This TCR beta chain comes out of a study of blood T cell repertoires in COVID-19. At the level of the study: COVID-19 samples collected from the United States, Italy and Spain covered acute and convalescent phases. PBMCs, B-cell-depleted T cells, or T cells provided the cDNA or gDNA that made up the material.

V was shortened by 4 bases and J by 5 bases, with 18 bases between the two germline ends. The CDR3 consists of 15 residues. CDR1 is MDHEN and CDR2 is SYDVKM in the germline V gene. Authors' processing steps: Amplified reference gene primers provided the basis for estimating nucleated cell counts. Some clones are missing from TCRdb's copy, which holds only in-frame ones; the method was immunoSEQ multiplex PCR. V, J and clone size are taken as reported in that table, and D and trimming were inferred from the DNA itself. The repertoire holds approximately 100,000 clones, with about 85% as singletons. V and J are TRBV28 and TRBJ2-7, with D maybe TRBD2 (5 bases). The clonotype originates from an older man with acute or convalescent COVID-19. Sequences were obtained from peripheral blood. The CDR3 loop is CASSSSTSGSHEQYF. Written as DNA, the CDR3 is TGTGCCAGCAGTTCCAGCACGTCGGGAAGCCACGAGCAGTACTTC.